What follows describes a single T cell receptor (beta chain). As yet, its antigen is unknown. This entry belongs to a study of Ad26.COV2.S vaccination and SARS-CoV-2 variants. At the level of the study: Donor was one of the participants in the Ad26.COV2.S arm of the COV1001 trial. Ad26.COV2.S shots went into the muscle once or twice, 56 days apart.

Sequenced by immunoSEQ multiplex PCR; TCRdb stores in-frame clones only, minus some. In the table there are roughly 350,000 clones, around nine tenths of which are singletons. Treatment meaning: roughly 20 received Ad26.COV2.S at low or high dose, single or two shots; roughly 5 received placebo; per-sample allocation not given. Day 63 after the first injection of vaccine or placebo was the sampling time. The vaccine delivered Wuhan-strain SARS-CoV-2 spike through an Ad26 vector. Findings and limits, study-wide: Post-vaccination breadth of spike-specific CD8+ and CD4+ T cell responses was reportedly substantial.

Trimming cost V 5 bases and J 7 bases, with 18 bases left between them. The germline CDR1 and CDR2 sequences are PRHDT and FYEKMQ (reference sequence). There are 15 residues in the CDR3. Here the sequenced sample was peripheral blood, taken in a trial of Ad26.COV2.S vaccine versus placebo. The TCR was taken from a person between 18 and 60 years old who received the Ad26.COV2.S COVID-19 vaccine or a placebo. This chain links TRBV13 with TRBJ2-1; weak D call: TRBD2 (6 bases). The CDR3 sequence: CASSARDSLGNEQFF. CDR3 in DNA: TGTGCCAGCAGCGCGCGGGACTCCCTGGGAAATGAGCAGTTCTTC.